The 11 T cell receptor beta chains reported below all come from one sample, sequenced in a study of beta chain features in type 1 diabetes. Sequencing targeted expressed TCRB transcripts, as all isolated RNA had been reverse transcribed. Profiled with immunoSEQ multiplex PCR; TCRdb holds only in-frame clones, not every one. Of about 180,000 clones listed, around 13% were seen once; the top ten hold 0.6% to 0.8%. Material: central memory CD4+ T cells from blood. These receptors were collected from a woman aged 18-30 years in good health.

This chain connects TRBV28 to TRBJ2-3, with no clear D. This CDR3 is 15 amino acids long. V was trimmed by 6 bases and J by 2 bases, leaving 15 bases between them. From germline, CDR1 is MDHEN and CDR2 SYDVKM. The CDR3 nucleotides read TGTGCCAGCAGCTCCCCACGCAGGCCCACAGATACGCAGTATTTT. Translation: CASSSPRRPTDTQYF. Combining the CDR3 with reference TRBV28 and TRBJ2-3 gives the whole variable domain DVKVTQSSRYLVKRTGEKVFLECVQDMDHENMFWYRQDPGLGLRLIYFSYDVKMKEKGDIPEGYSVSREKKERFSLILESASTNQTSMYLCASSSPRRPTDTQYFGPGTRLTVL.

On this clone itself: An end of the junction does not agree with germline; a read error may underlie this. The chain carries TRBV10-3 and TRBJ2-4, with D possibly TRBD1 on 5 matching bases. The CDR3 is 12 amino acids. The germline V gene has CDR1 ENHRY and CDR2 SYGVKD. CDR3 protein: CASSYPREGLNF. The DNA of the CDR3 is TGTGCCAGCAGTTACCCCAGGGAAGGGTTGAACTTC.

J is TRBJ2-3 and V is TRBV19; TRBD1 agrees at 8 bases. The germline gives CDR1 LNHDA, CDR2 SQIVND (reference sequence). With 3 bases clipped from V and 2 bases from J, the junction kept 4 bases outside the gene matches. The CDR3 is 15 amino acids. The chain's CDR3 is CASSIGTGITDTQYF. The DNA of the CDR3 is TGTGCCAGTAGTATTGGGACAGGAATCACAGATACGCAGTATTTT.

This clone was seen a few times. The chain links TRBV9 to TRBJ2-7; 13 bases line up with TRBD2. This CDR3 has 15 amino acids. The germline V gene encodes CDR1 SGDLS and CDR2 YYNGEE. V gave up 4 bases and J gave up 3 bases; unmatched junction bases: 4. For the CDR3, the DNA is TGTGCCAGCAGCCCCCGGACTAGCGGGAGCTACGAGCAGTACTTC. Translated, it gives CASSPRTSGSYEQYF.

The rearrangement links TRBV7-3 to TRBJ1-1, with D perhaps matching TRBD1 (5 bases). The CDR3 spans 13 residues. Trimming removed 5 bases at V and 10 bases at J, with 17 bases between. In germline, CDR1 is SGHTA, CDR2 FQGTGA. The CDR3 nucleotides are TGTGCCAGCAGCCCCGGGGGAGCAGGTGGAGCTTTCTTT. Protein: CASSPGGAGGAFF.

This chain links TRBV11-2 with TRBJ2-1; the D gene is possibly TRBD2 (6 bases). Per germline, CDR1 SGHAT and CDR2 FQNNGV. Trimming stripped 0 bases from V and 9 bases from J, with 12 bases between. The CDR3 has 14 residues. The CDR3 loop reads CASSLESTGSEQFF. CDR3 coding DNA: TGTGCCAGCAGCTTAGAAAGTACCGGGAGTGAGCAGTTCTTC.

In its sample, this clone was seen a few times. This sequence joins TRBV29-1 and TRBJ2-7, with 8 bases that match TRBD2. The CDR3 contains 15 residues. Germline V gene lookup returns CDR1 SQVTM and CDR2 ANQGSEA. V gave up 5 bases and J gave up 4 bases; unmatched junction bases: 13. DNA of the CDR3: TGCAGCGTTCACTCAGGGGCGGGAGGAAGTTACGAGCAGTACTTC. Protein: CSVHSGAGGSYEQYF.

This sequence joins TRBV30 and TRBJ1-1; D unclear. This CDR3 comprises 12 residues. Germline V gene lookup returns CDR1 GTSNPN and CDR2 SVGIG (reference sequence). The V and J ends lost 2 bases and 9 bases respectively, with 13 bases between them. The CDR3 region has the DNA TGTGCCTGGAGTTCTGCTGGGAGGCAAGCTTTCTTT. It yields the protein CAWSSAGRQAFF.

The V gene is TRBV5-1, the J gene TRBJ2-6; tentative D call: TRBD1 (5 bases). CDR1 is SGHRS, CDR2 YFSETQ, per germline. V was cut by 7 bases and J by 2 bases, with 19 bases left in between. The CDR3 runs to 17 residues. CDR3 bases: TGCGCCAGCGCCCTATACGGCAGGGCACCTGGGGCCAACGTCCTGACTTTC. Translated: CASALYGRAPGANVLTF.

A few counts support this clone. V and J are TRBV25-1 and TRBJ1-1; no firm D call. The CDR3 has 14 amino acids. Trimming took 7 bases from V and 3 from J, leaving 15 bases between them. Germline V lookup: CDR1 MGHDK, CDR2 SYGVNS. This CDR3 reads CASTARHFDTEAFF. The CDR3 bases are TGTGCCAGCACAGCAAGACACTTCGACACTGAAGCTTTCTTT.

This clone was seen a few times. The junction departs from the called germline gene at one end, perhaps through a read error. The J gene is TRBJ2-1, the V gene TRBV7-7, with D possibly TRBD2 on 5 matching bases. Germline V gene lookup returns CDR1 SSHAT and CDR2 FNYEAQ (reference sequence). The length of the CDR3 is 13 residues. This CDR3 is CASSLASSNEQFF. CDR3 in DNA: TGTGCTAGCAGCTTAGCGTCTAGCAATGAGCAGTTCTTC.